This entry features one T cell receptor beta chain sequence. Its target is not known. This sample was taken from a study of monozygotic twins with inflammatory bowel disease. With the 5' RACE reads reprocessed, TCRdb shows one record per CDR3 protein and no DNA. In total, the table holds about 110,000 distinct CDR3 sequences. The CDR3 extends over 16 amino acids. CDR1 DFQATT and CDR2 SNEGSKA come from the germline V gene (reference sequence). Notes on the study in general: Compared with healthy co-twins, IBD patients showed reduced TCRbeta repertoire diversity by inverse Simpson.

Total RNA isolation used whole blood (no T cell sorting was performed). Sequenced sample: blood. The genes are TRBV20-1 and TRBJ2-1; the D call from TCRdb, TRBD2, cannot be confirmed without DNA. This TCR was sampled from a human donor with ulcerative colitis or Crohn's disease, or a healthy co-twin of an affected twin (not recorded which). CDR3 loop: CSARASSTSYYNEQFF.